The 7 T cell receptor beta chains listed next were all sequenced from one sample in a study of cytomegalovirus exposure and HLA in healthy donors. A multiplex PCR was run with 60 Vbeta primers and 13 Jbeta primers. Assay: immunoSEQ multiplex PCR; the TCRdb copy retains only in-frame clones and omits some. The data show about 190,000 clones, approximately 86% seen once. Sequencing was done on a sample of PBMCs. All receptors come from a woman under 30 in good health and CMV-seronegative.

This clone was observed once. The chain uses TRBV5-4 and TRBJ2-3; 7 bases match TRBD2. Germline lookup yields CDR1 SGHNT and CDR2 YYREEE (reference sequence). This CDR3 has 15 residues. J was trimmed by 2 bases and V by 3 bases; bases with no gene match: 6. The CDR3 protein is CASSSSSGDTDTQYF. CDR3 coding DNA: TGTGCCAGCAGCTCATCCAGCGGGGACACAGATACGCAGTATTTT.

The V call is TRBV6-1, the J call TRBJ1-2, with unresolved D. Germline V lookup: CDR1 MNHNS, CDR2 SASEGT. The V gene lost 6 bases and the J gene lost 8 bases, with 10 bases spanning the gap. This CDR3 region has 11 residues. The CDR3 DNA sequence: TGTGCCAGCAGCACAGTTGGAGGCTACACCTTC. Translating it yields CASSTVGGYTF.

J is TRBJ1-6 and V is TRBV10-3, with D tentatively TRBD1 (5 bases). Trimming removed 1 base at V and 7 bases at J, with 11 bases between. This CDR3 has 15 residues. CDR1 and CDR2 (germline): ENHRY, SYGVKD. CDR3 residues: CAISEFLKGNSPLHF. CDR3 coding DNA: TGTGCCATCAGTGAGTTTTTGAAGGGGAATTCACCCCTCCACTTT.

The rearrangement links TRBV7-2 to TRBJ2-5, with 13 bases fitting TRBD2. The J call is uncertain, as TRBJ2-7 better fits the DNA end. Germline V gene sequence: CDR1 SGHTA, CDR2 FQGNSA. The CDR3 is 17 amino acids. This CDR3 is CASSPRTSGSSHYEQYF. The CDR3 DNA sequence: TGTGCCAGCAGCCCCCGGACTAGCGGGAGTTCCCACTACGAGCAGTACTTC.

J is TRBJ2-3 and V is TRBV25-1; 7 bases agree with TRBD1. Germline V lookup: CDR1 MGHDK, CDR2 SYGVNS. J gave up 0 bases and V 2 bases, and 8 bases lay outside the gene matches. The CDR3 extends over 17 amino acids. CDR3 in amino acids: CASSEGRTGVSTDTQYF. In DNA form, the CDR3 reads TGTGCCAGCAGTGAAGGACGAACAGGGGTTAGCACAGATACGCAGTATTTT. The whole variable domain, remainder taken from reference TRBV25-1 and TRBJ2-3, is EADIYQTPRYLVIGTGKKITLECSQTMGHDKMYWYQQDPGMELHLIHYSYGVNSTEKGDLSSESTVSRIRTEHFPLTLESARPSHTSQYLCASSEGRTGVSTDTQYFGPGTRLTVL.

This rearrangement joins TRBV7-2 to TRBJ1-5; TRBD1 might be the D (5 bases). Germline V gene sequence: CDR1 SGHTA, CDR2 FQGNSA. V lost 5 bases and J 2 bases, leaving 13 bases between the germline ends. The CDR3 loop spans 15 amino acids. The CDR3 nucleotides are TGTGCCAGCAGCGCTGTGGGGGGAGGCAATCAGCCCCAGCATTTT. Protein: CASSAVGGGNQPQHF.

The chain carries TRBV7-2 and TRBJ1-2; TRBD1 matches at 9 bases. CDR3 length: 14 amino acids. CDR1 is SGHTA, CDR2 FQGNSA, per germline. V gave up 4 bases and J gave up 8 bases; unmatched junction bases: 8. The CDR3 nucleotides are TGTGCCAGCAGCTCCCCTAGGACAGGGGAGGGCTACACCTTC. The encoded protein is CASSSPRTGEGYTF.